One and the same sample provided the 27 T cell receptor beta chains below, sequenced in a study of PD-1 blockade in classical Hodgkin lymphoma. Regarding time point: cycle 4 day 1 (C4D1), after 6 weeks of nivolumab. Each patient experienced a relapse that followed autologous stem cell transplantation, and brentuximab vedotin exposure varied. The data were produced by immunoSEQ multiplex PCR, yet TCRdb's version contains in-frame clones alone and is incomplete. The sample records roughly 96,000 clones, 85% to 95% being singletons. Sequencing used peripheral blood mononuclear cells (PBMCs), obtained before the fourth cycle of nivolumab. These receptors were collected from a human donor with classical Hodgkin lymphoma.

The V and J genes are TRBV11-2 and TRBJ2-3; D call uncertain. The CDR3 runs 13 residues. Trimming cost V 3 bases and J 3 bases, with 7 bases left between them. Germline loops: CDR1 SGHAT, CDR2 FQNNGV. DNA of the CDR3: TGTGCCAGCAGCTTTGTTGGTACAGATACGCAGTATTTT. Protein: CASSFVGTDTQYF.

The V and J genes are TRBV18 and TRBJ2-7, with 9 bases identical to TRBD1. This CDR3 region has 13 residues. V gave up 6 bases and J gave up 7 bases; unmatched junction bases: 7. Germline V gene sequence: CDR1 KGHSH, CDR2 LQKENI. CDR3: CASSLQGAGEQYF. In DNA form, the CDR3 reads TGTGCCAGCTCCCTACAGGGGGCGGGGGAGCAGTACTTC.

V usage is TRBV5-8 and J usage is TRBJ2-1; D is perhaps TRBD2 (6 bases). V dropped 0 bases and J dropped 2 bases, with 12 bases sitting between them. The CDR3 is 16 residues long. Germline CDR1 and CDR2: SGHTS and YDEGEE. The CDR3 here is CASSLGSRGAYNEQFF. The CDR3, as DNA: TGTGCCAGCAGCTTGGGGTCCCGCGGGGCCTACAATGAGCAGTTCTTC.

This chain links TRBV9 with TRBJ1-4; no clear D gene. Per germline, CDR1 SGDLS and CDR2 YYNGEE. The CDR3 length is 15 residues. Deletions cut 4 bases from V and 0 bases from J, with 10 bases between. CDR3 sequence (DNA): TGTGCCAGCAGCCTTGCGCTGGCAACTAATGAAAAACTGTTTTTT. Translation gives CASSLALATNEKLFF.

The gene calls are TRBV20-1 and TRBJ2-3; the D is unclear. This CDR3 region has 11 residues. CDR1 is DFQATT and CDR2 is SNEGSKA in the germline V gene (reference sequence). V was pared by 8 bases and J by 6 bases, with 12 bases between. In DNA, the CDR3 is TGCAGTTTTCCTTCCTTGGATACGCAGTATTTT. This encodes CSFPSLDTQYF.

The rearrangement links TRBV6-1 to TRBJ2-3; D could derive from TRBD1 or TRBD2 (5 bases each). Germline V gene data show CDR1 as MNHNS and CDR2 as SASEGT. The V gene lost 0 bases and the J gene lost 3 bases, with 13 bases spanning the gap. CDR3 length equals 16 residues. This CDR3 reads CASSEALWGSTDTQYF. CDR3 nucleotides: TGTGCCAGCAGTGAAGCTCTCTGGGGGTCTACAGATACGCAGTATTTT.

V is TRBV28 and J is TRBJ1-2; no clear D gene. Deletions cut 5 bases from V and 4 bases from J, with 14 bases between. The CDR3 runs to 14 residues. CDR1 is MDHEN, CDR2 SYDVKM, per germline. The CDR3 DNA reads TGTGCCAGCAGTCCTGGTAGTATTGGCTATGGCTACACCTTC. Its translation: CASSPGSIGYGYTF.

The rearrangement links TRBV27 to TRBJ2-5; 8 bases line up with TRBD1. CDR3 length equals 15 residues. V dropped 6 bases and J dropped 7; count of bases not matched to a gene: 13. Germline V gene lookup returns CDR1 MNHEY and CDR2 SMNVEV (reference sequence). CDR3 protein: CASSPTGVPGRTQYF. The CDR3 region has the DNA TGTGCCAGCAGCCCGACAGGGGTCCCGGGGAGGACCCAGTACTTC.

CDR3 nucleotide sequence: TGTGCCAGCAGCGCCTCAGGGGGCGGACAAGAGACCCAGTACTTC. This sequence encodes CASSASGGGQETQYF. The chain uses TRBV9 and TRBJ2-5, with 8 positions matching TRBD1. CDR1 and CDR2 (germline): SGDLS, YYNGEE. The V segment lost 3 bases and the J segment 2 bases; nucleotides outside the gene matches: 6. CDR3 size: 15 residues.

The V gene is TRBV5-4, the J gene TRBJ2-5, with D possibly TRBD1 on 5 matching bases. CDR1 SGHNT and CDR2 YYREEE come from the germline V gene (reference sequence). V dropped 2 bases and J dropped 4 bases, with 21 bases sitting between them. The CDR3 has 17 residues. In nucleotides, the CDR3 is TGTGCCAGCAGCTTAAATAGCCCAAGGCAGGGCGGAGAGACCCAGTACTTC. Translated: CASSLNSPRQGGETQYF.

For this clone: An end of the junction differs from the germline gene, which may be a read error. The CDR3 region is CASTLRAGGKYEQYF. The CDR3 DNA is TGTGCCAGCACTTTAAGGGCGGGAGGGAAGTACGAGCAGTACTTC. This sequence joins TRBV28 and TRBJ2-7; 9 nucleotides agree with TRBD2. This CDR3 comprises 15 residues. Germline V CDR1 and CDR2: MDHEN, SYDVKM.

The chain combines TRBV10-3 with TRBJ2-3; D remains ambiguous. Germline V lookup: CDR1 ENHRY, CDR2 SYGVKD. Between the trimmed V and J ends, which lost 5 bases and 2 bases, there was a span of 2 bases. The CDR3 has 11 residues. CDR3 sequence reads: CAISNTDTQYF. The CDR3 region has the DNA TGTGCCATCAGTAACACAGATACGCAGTATTTT.

The rearrangement links TRBV19 to TRBJ1-5, with unresolved D. V lost 5 bases, J lost 7 bases, and 18 bases lay in between. The CDR3 extends over 15 amino acids. CDR1 is LNHDA, CDR2 SQIVND, per germline (reference sequence). The DNA of the CDR3 is TGTGCCAGTAGTCCTCCCCCCCAAGGGAGGCAGCCCCAGCATTTT. It encodes CASSPPPQGRQPQHF. The full variable domain, in which reference TRBV19 and TRBJ1-5 provide the parts outside the CDR3, is DGGITQSPKYLFRKEGQNVTLSCEQNLNHDAMYWYRQDPGQGLRLIYYSQIVNDFQKGDIAEGYSVSREKKESFPLTVTSAQKNPTAFYLCASSPPPQGRQPQHFGDGTRLSIL.

This chain links TRBV19 with TRBJ2-1, with 11 bases that match TRBD2. The CDR3 sequence is 16 residues long. Looked up from germline, CDR1 is LNHDA and CDR2 is SQIVND (reference sequence). Unmatched junction bases numbered 9, after V lost 5 bases and J lost 6 bases. CDR3 in DNA: TGTGCCAGTAGTGTTCAACTAGCGGGAGTTGTCAATGAGCAGTTCTTC. Protein: CASSVQLAGVVNEQFF.

The chain joins TRBV11-2 to TRBJ2-7; the match to TRBD2 covers 9 bases. With V trimmed by 4 bases and J by 2 bases, 12 bases remained unmatched. The CDR3 loop spans 17 amino acids. CDR1 is SGHAT, CDR2 FQNNGV, per germline. CDR3 bases: TGTGCCAGCAGCTCACCCCCCGGACTAGCGTTAACCTACGAGCAGTACTTC. Translating it yields CASSSPPGLALTYEQYF.

The rearrangement links TRBV9 to TRBJ2-3; the D gene is possibly TRBD1 (6 bases). Germline V gene lookup returns CDR1 SGDLS and CDR2 YYNGEE. This CDR3 contains 15 residues. Between the trimmed V and J ends, which lost 3 bases and 6 bases, there was a span of 17 bases. The CDR3 sequence: CASSAQTGPPDTQYF. DNA for the CDR3: TGTGCCAGCAGCGCCCAGACAGGACCCCCGGATACGCAGTATTTT.

The CDR3 nucleotides read TGTGCCAGCAGCTTTGTTCACTCGGGAAACACCATATATTTT. Amino acids: CASSFVHSGNTIYF. The chain has TRBV7-9 and TRBJ1-3, with D unresolved. Looked up from germline, CDR1 is SEHNR and CDR2 is FQNEAQ (reference sequence). V shed 3 bases and J shed 4 bases, with 10 bases lying between them. The CDR3 totals 14 residues.

The chain employs TRBV6-1 and TRBJ2-7; 7 positions agree with TRBD1. Germline loops: CDR1 MNHNS, CDR2 SASEGT. The ends lost 10 bases at V and 6 bases at J; junction bases unmatched: 15. CDR3 length equals 14 residues. The DNA for the CDR3 is TGTGCCATCCGGACCGGGACAGTCCCTATCGAGCAGTACTTC. It yields the protein CAIRTGTVPIEQYF.

The chain is built from TRBV29-1 and TRBJ2-6; D gene unclear. The V end lost 0 bases, the J end lost 1 base, and 10 bases lay between the germline ends. The CDR3 spans 16 residues. Germline V gives CDR1 SQVTM, CDR2 ANQGSEA. The CDR3 is CSVEDRGESGANVLTF. Here the CDR3 DNA reads TGCAGCGTTGAAGATCGAGGAGAGTCTGGGGCCAACGTCCTGACTTTC.

The chain has TRBV6-5 and TRBJ2-7; D unclear. The CDR3 runs 11 residues. V lost 4 bases, J lost 4 bases, and 5 bases lay in between. The germline CDR1 and CDR2 sequences are MNHEY and SVGAGI. CDR3 amino acids: CASSSRYEQYF. CDR3 nucleotides: TGTGCCAGCAGTTCACGGTACGAGCAGTACTTC.

For the CDR3, the DNA is TGCGCCAGCAGCTTAGGACAGCCTGGCACTGAAGCTTTCTTT. This codes for CASSLGQPGTEAFF. The chain combines TRBV5-1 with TRBJ1-1; a weak D match, TRBD1 (6 bases). Germline V gives CDR1 SGHRS, CDR2 YFSETQ. Trimming took off 2 bases at V and 4 bases at J, with 12 bases between the two ends. This CDR3 is 14 amino acids long.

The chain uses TRBV27 and TRBJ2-6, with D perhaps TRBD1 (6 bases). Germline CDR1 and CDR2: MNHEY and SMNVEV (reference sequence). The V end lost 5 bases, the J end lost 2 bases, and 13 bases lay between the germline ends. The CDR3 sequence is 16 residues long. The CDR3 nucleotides read TGTGCCAGCAGTCCCCTCCGGACAGCTGGGGCCAACGTCCTGACTTTC. Protein sequence: CASSPLRTAGANVLTF. The whole variable domain, remainder taken from reference TRBV27 and TRBJ2-6, is EAQVTQNPRYLITVTGKKLTVTCSQNMNHEYMSWYRQDPGLGLRQIYYSMNVEVTDKGDVPEGYKVSRKEKRNFPLILESPSPNQTSLYFCASSPLRTAGANVLTFGAGSRLTVL.

The chain combines TRBV19 with TRBJ2-4; TRBD2 matches 10 bases. V lost 4 bases and J lost 2; bases outside the gene matches: 5. Germline lookup yields CDR1 LNHDA and CDR2 SQIVND (reference sequence). This CDR3 has 16 amino acids. CDR3 protein: CASSKTSGRTKNIQYF. The CDR3 DNA is TGTGCCAGTAGTAAGACTAGCGGGCGAACCAAAAACATTCAGTACTTC.

This chain connects TRBV27 to TRBJ2-5; 7 bases are shared with TRBD1. V trimming: 10 bases; J trimming: 5 bases; junction bases outside the gene matches: 7. The CDR3 spans 12 residues. Germline V CDR1 and CDR2: MNHEY, SMNVEV (reference sequence). Here the CDR3 DNA reads TGTGCCAATAACACAGGGGTCGAGACCCAGTACTTC. Translating gives CANNTGVETQYF.

This clone turned up a few times. The chain recombines TRBV4-1 with TRBJ1-1; the D is unclear. V lost 0 bases and J lost 8, with 13 bases in between. CDR1 and CDR2 (germline): MGHRA, YSYEKL. The CDR3 spans 14 residues. CDR3 sequence: CASSQDFEGGEAFF. In DNA, the CDR3 is TGCGCCAGCAGCCAAGATTTTGAGGGCGGGGAAGCTTTCTTT.

The rearrangement joins TRBV9 to TRBJ2-4, with TRBD1 matching over 7 bases. The V and J ends lost 0 bases and 3 bases, in that order; junction bases with no gene match: 6. The CDR3 is 16 amino acids. Germline CDR1 is SGDLS and CDR2 is YYNGEE. The CDR3 sequence: CASSVDPGGSKNIQYF. CDR3 coding DNA: TGTGCCAGCAGCGTAGATCCAGGGGGAAGCAAAAACATTCAGTACTTC. Variable domain in full (rest from reference TRBV9 and TRBJ2-4): DSGVTQTPKHLITATGQRVTLRCSPRSGDLSVYWYQQSLDQGLQFLIQYYNGEERAKGNILERFSAQQFPDLHSELNLSSLELGDSALYFCASSVDPGGSKNIQYFGAGTRLSVL.

Details on this clone: An end of the junction differs from the germline gene, which may be a read error. CDR3 sequence reads: CASSLRSPVVF. The DNA of the CDR3 is TGTGCCAGCAGCTTAAGGTCCCCAGTTGTTTTC. V and J are TRBV11-2 and TRBJ2-7, with unresolved D. Germline values: CDR1 SGHAT, CDR2 FQNNGV. The CDR3 has 11 amino acids. The variable domain in full, with the rest retrieved from reference TRBV11-2 and TRBJ2-7, is EAGVAQSPRYKIIEKRQSVAFWCNPISGHATLYWYQQILGQGPKLLIQFQNNGVVDDSQLPKDRFSAERLKGVDSTLKIQPAKLEDSAVYLCASSLRSPVVFGPGTRLTVT.